This passage covers 23 T cell receptor beta chains from one sample sequenced in a study of blood T cell repertoires in COVID-19. Method: immunoSEQ multiplex PCR; TCRdb's copy keeps in-frame clones and lacks some. The sample carries 150,000 to 200,000 clones, approximately 80% recorded once. Sequencing was done on a sample of peripheral blood. The receptors here all came from an elderly woman with active or convalescent COVID-19.

V and J are TRBV9 and TRBJ1-6; no clear D gene. This CDR3 has 14 residues. The ends were cut back, 0 bases at V and 9 bases at J, with 10 bases in the middle. The germline CDR1 and CDR2 sequences are SGDLS and YYNGEE. DNA of the CDR3: TGTGCCAGCAGCGTAGAGCCCGAGGGTTCACCCCTCCACTTT. This translates into CASSVEPEGSPLHF.

The table lists this clone with a few counts. The chain couples TRBV19 to TRBJ1-5; TRBD1 matches at 9 bases. This CDR3 has 16 residues. Trimming at V came to 5 bases and at J to 0 bases, leaving 5 bases not matched to a gene. Germline CDR1 reads LNHDA; CDR2 reads SQIVND (reference sequence). CDR3 amino acids: CASSPLQGASNQPQHF. DNA of the CDR3: TGTGCCAGTAGTCCCCTACAGGGGGCTAGCAATCAGCCCCAGCATTTT.

In DNA form, the CDR3 reads TGTGCCAGCACCAGAGCACCTGGACAAGGACAAGAGACCCAGTACTTC. This gives the protein CASTRAPGQGQETQYF. The rearrangement links TRBV2 to TRBJ2-5, with a tentative D call TRBD1 (5 bases). Germline assignment: CDR1 SNHLY and CDR2 FYNNEI. Trimming removed 7 bases from V and 2 bases from J, with 20 bases in between. This CDR3 spans 16 amino acids.

V gene TRBV7-9 combines with J gene TRBJ1-3; D gene unclear. CDR1 is SEHNR, CDR2 FQNEAQ, per germline (reference sequence). CDR3 length equals 15 residues. Trimming removed 5 bases at V and 4 bases at J, with 15 bases between. The CDR3 DNA reads TGTGCCAGCAGCCCCCCCCAACTCGCGGGAAACACCATATATTTT. Residues: CASSPPQLAGNTIYF.

Only one count was recorded for this clone. The J gene is TRBJ2-1, the V gene TRBV6-5, with 8 bases fitting TRBD1. V was pared by 7 bases and J by 0 bases, with 2 bases of the junction left unmatched. The CDR3 is 14 amino acids. Germline V gene sequence: CDR1 MNHEY, CDR2 SVGAGI. The DNA for the CDR3 is TGTGCCAGCATCGACAGGGGCTCCTACAATGAGCAGTTCTTC. It encodes CASIDRGSYNEQFF.

The chain joins TRBV19 to TRBJ2-1; D ambiguous. Germline V lookup: CDR1 LNHDA, CDR2 SQIVND (reference sequence). CDR3 length equals 16 residues. Trimming shortened V by 5 bases and J by 0 bases, and 14 bases separated the two germline ends. The CDR3 reads CASSHWRISSYNEQFF. For the CDR3, the DNA is TGTGCCAGTAGTCACTGGAGAATAAGCTCCTACAATGAGCAGTTCTTC.

The chain has TRBV3-1 (or the pseudogene TRBV3-2) and TRBJ2-7; TRBD1 agrees at 12 bases. Trimming took 4 bases from V and 2 from J; bases not matched to a gene: 9. Germline V gene data show CDR1 as LGHDT and CDR2 as YNNKEL (reference sequence). This CDR3 has 17 amino acids. For the CDR3, the DNA is TGTGCCAGCAGCCTTGGGACAGGGGGCGCGAAGCCCTACGAGCAGTACTTC. The encoded protein is CASSLGTGGAKPYEQYF.

The DNA for the CDR3 is TGTGCCAGCAGCTACCTAGCGGGGGGTCTCAATGAGCAGTTCTTC. Translating gives CASSYLAGGLNEQFF. This chain connects TRBV7-2 to TRBJ2-1; 11 bases match TRBD2. V dropped 4 bases and J dropped 6; count of bases not matched to a gene: 5. The CDR3 sequence is 15 residues long. Germline CDR1 is SGHTA and CDR2 is FQGNSA. Variable domain in full (rest from reference TRBV7-2 and TRBJ2-1): GAGVSQSPSNKVTEKGKDVELRCDPISGHTALYWYRQSLGQGLEFLIYFQGNSAPDKSGLPSDRFSAERTGGSVSTLTIQRTQQEDSAVYLCASSYLAGGLNEQFFGPGTRLTVL.

A single count supports this clone. The rearrangement uses TRBV28 and TRBJ1-5, with D unresolved. Germline CDR1 MDHEN, CDR2 SYDVKM. The CDR3 runs to 11 residues. V lost 4 bases and J 6 bases, leaving 4 bases between the germline ends. Here the CDR3 reads CASSSSQPQHF. In DNA form, the CDR3 reads TGTGCCAGCAGTTCGAGTCAGCCCCAGCATTTT.

This chain uses TRBV4-1 with TRBJ1-4; D ambiguous. There are 15 residues in the CDR3. Trimming cost V 3 bases and J 6 bases, with 14 bases left between them. CDR1 and CDR2 from the germline V gene are MGHRA and YSYEKL. The chain's CDR3 is CASSHPILRDEKLFF. The DNA for the CDR3 is TGCGCCAGCAGCCACCCAATCCTACGAGATGAAAAACTGTTTTTT.

DNA of the CDR3: TGTGCCAGCAGCCAAGATCGGTTTAATGGCTACACCTTC. Translating gives CASSQDRFNGYTF. The chain uses TRBV3-1 (or the pseudogene TRBV3-2) and TRBJ1-2, with D unresolved. The CDR3 runs 13 residues. CDR1 and CDR2 from the germline V gene are LGHDT and YNNKEL (reference sequence). V was cut by 0 bases and J by 6 bases, with 8 bases left in between.

This clone showed up just once. The chain has TRBV10-3 and TRBJ1-1, with D possibly TRBD1 on 5 matching bases. CDR1 is ENHRY and CDR2 is SYGVKD in the germline V gene. The CDR3 is 13 residues long. The V and J ends lost 10 bases and 3 bases respectively, with 15 bases between them. Here the CDR3 reads CATLMGGDTEAFF. Here the CDR3 DNA reads TGTGCCACCCTAATGGGGGGAGACACTGAAGCTTTCTTT.

V and J are TRBV6-2 or TRBV6-3 and TRBJ1-5, with 9 nucleotides matching TRBD1. This CDR3 has 16 amino acids. Unmatched junction bases numbered 7, after V lost 5 bases and J lost 2 bases. CDR1 is MNHEY and CDR2 is SVGEGT in the germline V gene. DNA of the CDR3: TGTGCCAGCAGTCCGGGACAGGGTTTACGCAATCAGCCCCAGCATTTT. Protein: CASSPGQGLRNQPQHF.

This rearrangement joins TRBV4-3 to TRBJ1-4; D call uncertain. This CDR3 spans 16 amino acids. V was cut by 1 base and J by 0 bases, with 9 bases left in between. Germline loops: CDR1 LGHNA, CDR2 YSLEER. The CDR3: CASSQGTPATNEKLFF. The CDR3 DNA follows: TGCGCCAGCAGCCAAGGGACTCCTGCAACTAATGAAAAACTGTTTTTT.

V usage is TRBV7-2 and J usage is TRBJ2-5; D is ambiguous. This CDR3 region has 13 residues. Looked up from germline, CDR1 is SGHTA and CDR2 is FQGNSA. V shed 1 base and J shed 7 bases, with 10 bases lying between them. The chain's CDR3 is CASSLGVPGTQYF. For the CDR3, the DNA is TGTGCCAGCAGCTTAGGTGTTCCGGGGACCCAGTACTTC.

The gene calls are TRBV6-6 and TRBJ2-5; 7 positions agree with TRBD1. Trimming removed 5 bases from V and 5 bases from J; junction bases left unmatched: 14. The length of the CDR3 is 16 residues. Germline CDR1 reads MNHNY; CDR2 reads SVGAGI (reference sequence). The CDR3 here is CASSAPSGTGDETQYF. The CDR3 DNA follows: TGTGCCAGCAGTGCCCCTTCCGGAACAGGGGACGAGACCCAGTACTTC.

Note on this clone: The sample carries other DNA sequences with the same CDR3. The chain carries TRBV19 and TRBJ1-1; perhaps TRBD1 as D (5 bases). The length of the CDR3 is 12 residues. Trimming removed 4 bases from V and 5 bases from J, with 8 bases in between. Per the germline V gene, CDR1 is LNHDA and CDR2 is SQIVND (reference sequence). CDR3 protein: CASSTGFTEAFF. In DNA, the CDR3 is TGTGCCAGTAGTACAGGGTTTACTGAAGCTTTCTTT.

The chain uses TRBV13 and TRBJ2-1; 9 bases are a match to TRBD2. V dropped 5 bases and J dropped 4; count of bases not matched to a gene: 9. In germline, CDR1 is PRHDT, CDR2 FYEKMQ (reference sequence). This CDR3 is 16 amino acids long. The CDR3 sequence is CASSPSPAGGYNEQFF. CDR3 coding DNA: TGTGCCAGCAGCCCCTCCCCAGCGGGGGGATACAATGAGCAGTTCTTC.

This clone was seen only once. For the CDR3, the DNA is TGTGCCAGCAGCTTAGGGCAGGGTAGTGCCGAGCAGTACTTC. Protein sequence: CASSLGQGSAEQYF. The V call is TRBV7-3, the J call TRBJ2-7; TRBD1 is a possible D gene (5 bases). Germline CDR1 is SGHTA and CDR2 is FQGTGA. CDR3 length: 14 residues. V lost 2 bases to trimming and J lost 6 bases, with 14 bases between them.

The J gene is TRBJ1-6, the V gene TRBV9, with D perhaps matching TRBD1 (6 bases). The CDR3 runs to 14 residues. Germline V CDR1 and CDR2: SGDLS, YYNGEE. V was pared by 4 bases and J by 7 bases, with 12 bases between. In nucleotides, the CDR3 is TGTGCCAGCAGCACAGAGGGGGGGAATTCACCCCTCCACTTT. Residues: CASSTEGGNSPLHF.

V is TRBV5-4 and J is TRBJ2-7; maybe TRBD2 (7 bases). V lost 4 bases and J 2 bases, leaving 19 bases between the germline ends. This CDR3 has 16 amino acids. Germline CDR1 and CDR2: SGHNT and YYREEE (reference sequence). CDR3 bases: TGTGCCAGCAGCCCCGGGGGGCGGTGGAATACCTACGAGCAGTACTTC. Protein: CASSPGGRWNTYEQYF.

V is TRBV11-3 and J is TRBJ1-1; 8 positions agree with TRBD1. After removal of 5 bases from V and 0 bases from J, the junction contained 11 bases not matched to a gene. The CDR3 contains 17 residues. Germline-derived CDR1 and CDR2 are SGHNT and YENEEA. In nucleotides, the CDR3 is TGTGCCAGCAGCCGGACAGGGAGGTTTAAGGTGAACACTGAAGCTTTCTTT. Residues: CASSRTGRFKVNTEAFF.

The V and J genes are TRBV6-5 and TRBJ2-7, with TRBD1 matching 9 bases. The germline gives CDR1 MNHEY, CDR2 SVGAGI. With V trimmed by 4 bases and J by 3 bases, 7 bases remained unmatched. The CDR3 has 15 amino acids. This CDR3 reads CASSFSGTGNYEQYF. The CDR3 DNA reads TGTGCCAGCAGTTTTTCCGGGACAGGGAACTACGAGCAGTACTTC.